The 30 T cell receptor beta chains in this list originate from one sample, sequenced in a study of CD8 T cells in ankylosing spondylitis. TCRdb fed the 5' RACE reads into MiXCR, producing one record per CDR3 protein. The repertoire includes fewer than 200,000 distinct CDR3 sequences, about 20% of them detected once, and around 4% sits in the top ten. Sequenced material: blood, either unsorted or a sorted T cell fraction (not recorded which). Receptors originate from a male donor under 30 with ankylosing spondylitis or in good health (not recorded which).

This clonotype has ten or more counts. J is TRBJ2-1 and V is TRBV20-1, with 9 bases matching TRBD2. This CDR3 spans 17 amino acids. Germline CDR1 is DFQATT and CDR2 is SNEGSKA (reference sequence). Trimming removed 0 bases from V and 4 bases from J; junction bases left unmatched: 10. CDR3 residues: CSARESPRLAAYNEQFF. CDR3 in DNA: TGCAGTGCTAGAGAAAGCCCGAGACTAGCGGCTTACAATGAGCAGTTCTTC.

This clonotype was picked up a small number of times. The V gene is TRBV6-1, the J gene TRBJ1-5; D remains unclear. CDR1 and CDR2 (germline): MNHNS, SASEGT. V gave up 2 bases and J gave up 7 bases, with 15 bases separating them. CDR3 length: 15 residues. The chain's CDR3 is CASSESVLGRQPQHF. The CDR3 DNA follows: TGTGCCAGCAGTGAAAGCGTCCTCGGGAGGCAGCCCCAGCATTTT.

This clonotype came up many times. CDR3 amino acids: CASSALQGSYGYTF. For the CDR3, the DNA is TGTGCCAGCAGCGCCCTACAGGGGAGCTATGGCTACACCTTC. The rearrangement links TRBV7-9 to TRBJ1-2; 7 bases are a match to TRBD1. Germline V CDR1 and CDR2: SEHNR, FQNEAQ (reference sequence). The ends lost 5 bases at V and 4 bases at J; junction bases unmatched: 7. This CDR3 has 14 residues.

The chain combines TRBV12-3 or TRBV12-4 with TRBJ2-1; D is unresolved. The CDR3 contains 13 residues. V was cut by 0 bases and J by 12 bases, with 12 bases left in between. Written as DNA, the CDR3 is TGTGCCAGCAGTTTAGCGTTCGGGTCGGGGCAGTTCTTC. Residues: CASSLAFGSGQFF.

At least ten counts were recorded for this clonotype. The chain uses TRBV29-1 and TRBJ1-1; D gene uncertain. V shed 4 bases and J shed 3 bases, with 9 bases lying between them. CDR3 size: 12 residues. Germline V gene data show CDR1 as SQVTM and CDR2 as ANQGSEA. The CDR3 sequence is CSVAGRYTEAFF. CDR3 nucleotides: TGCAGCGTTGCAGGTAGATACACTGAAGCTTTCTTT.

In this sample, this clonotype turned up many times. The genes are TRBV7-9 and TRBJ1-5; D might be TRBD1 (5 bases). Per germline, CDR1 SEHNR and CDR2 FQNEAQ (reference sequence). There are 14 residues in the CDR3. V was trimmed by 4 bases and J by 4 bases, leaving 11 bases between them. The CDR3 nucleotides are TGTGCCAGCAGCTCGGTGACAGAAAATCAGCCCCAGCATTTT. As protein: CASSSVTENQPQHF.

The chain has TRBV29-1 and TRBJ2-7, with D tentatively TRBD1 (6 bases). The V end was cut by 6 bases, the J end by 5 bases, with 11 bases between. The CDR3 has 11 amino acids. The germline gives CDR1 SQVTM, CDR2 ANQGSEA. For the CDR3, the DNA is TGCAGCGTCCTATGGGGGCACGAGCAGTACGTC. The encoded protein is CSVLWGHEQYV.

The chain is built from TRBV6-5 and TRBJ2-4; D is unresolved. Germline loops: CDR1 MNHEY, CDR2 SVGAGI. Trimming cost V 0 bases and J 3 bases, with 6 bases left between them. The CDR3 contains 14 residues. For the CDR3, the DNA is TGTGCCAGCAGTTACTCCGTCGGCAAAAACATTCAGTACTTC. It specifies CASSYSVGKNIQYF.

This clonotype showed up many times. This chain connects TRBV7-9 to TRBJ2-3; D gene unclear. Germline V gives CDR1 SEHNR, CDR2 FQNEAQ (reference sequence). This CDR3 has 13 amino acids. With 2 bases removed from V and 4 bases from J, the gap between germline ends came to 7 bases. Here the CDR3 reads CASSLNRADTQYF. The CDR3 DNA follows: TGTGCCAGCAGCTTAAATAGAGCAGATACGCAGTATTTT. Full variable domain (remainder filled in from reference TRBV7-9 and TRBJ2-3): DTGVSQNPRHKITKRGQNVTFRCDPISEHNRLYWYRQTLGQGPEFLTYFQNEAQLEKSRLLSDRFSAERPKGSFSTLEIQRTEQGDSAMYLCASSLNRADTQYFGPGTRLTVL.

Regarding this clonotype: This may stem from a read error, because a much larger clone lies one nucleotide away. This chain connects TRBV9 to TRBJ2-1; the match to TRBD1 covers 8 bases. Germline V CDR1 and CDR2: SGDLS, YYNGEE. The CDR3 loop spans 16 amino acids. The DNA of the CDR3 is TGTGCCAGCAGCCAAGGAGGACAGGGAATAGTCGATGAGCAGCTCTTC. Its translation: CASSQGGQGIVDEQLF. The whole variable domain, remainder taken from reference TRBV9 and TRBJ2-1, is DSGVTQTPKHLITATGQRVTLRCSPRSGDLSVYWYQQSLDQGLQFLIQYYNGEERAKGNILERFSAQQFPDLHSELNLSSLELGDSALYFCASSQGGQGIVDEQLFGPGTRLTVL.

This clonotype was recorded at least ten times. The chain joins TRBV4-3 to TRBJ2-7; D assignment may be TRBD1 or TRBD2 (7 bases each). V gave up 0 bases and J gave up 3 bases, with 12 bases separating them. This CDR3 comprises 15 residues. CDR1 is LGHNA and CDR2 is YSLEER in the germline V gene. CDR3 in DNA: TGCGCCAGCAGCCAAGAGAGCAGGGGGGGCTACGAGCAGTACTTC. This codes for CASSQESRGGYEQYF.

The table lists this clonotype with many counts. The chain uses TRBV12-3 or TRBV12-4 and TRBJ2-1; D is unclear. The CDR3 consists of 14 residues. Trimming shortened V by 6 bases and J by 0 bases, and 9 bases separated the two germline ends. This CDR3 is CASSLYSSYNEQFF. Written as DNA, the CDR3 is TGTGCCAGCAGCCTGTACAGCTCCTACAATGAGCAGTTCTTC.

In DNA, the CDR3 is TGCAGTGCTAGCACCGTGGACAACACTGAAGCTTTCTTT. Its translation: CSASTVDNTEAFF. V and J are TRBV20-1 and TRBJ1-1, with no clear D. V was shortened by 3 bases and J by 2 bases, with 10 bases between the two germline ends. CDR1 is DFQATT and CDR2 is SNEGSKA in the germline V gene (reference sequence). The CDR3 spans 13 residues.

The table lists this clonotype with many counts. The V call is TRBV7-9, the J call TRBJ2-4; TRBD2 might be the D (6 bases). CDR3 length: 16 residues. In germline, CDR1 is SEHNR, CDR2 FQNEAQ (reference sequence). Deletions cut 3 bases from V and 1 base from J, with 13 bases between. In DNA, the CDR3 is TGTGCCAGCAGCTTCCTAGCGTCAATCGCCAAAAACATTCAGTACTTC. It yields the protein CASSFLASIAKNIQYF.

Here the CDR3 reads CAIGDEDTQYF. The CDR3 bases are TGTGCCATCGGCGATGAAGATACGCAGTATTTT. The rearrangement uses TRBV10-3 and TRBJ2-3; D not certain. Germline CDR1 reads ENHRY; CDR2 reads SYGVKD. V lost 8 bases and J lost 5, with 8 bases in between. The CDR3 covers 11 residues.

V is TRBV28 and J is TRBJ2-7, with D perhaps assigned TRBD1 or TRBD2 (6 bases each). Germline lookup yields CDR1 MDHEN and CDR2 SYDVKM. The CDR3 spans 16 residues. The germline V and J ends were trimmed by 6 bases and 0 bases, with 18 bases remaining between them. Here the CDR3 reads CASRRGVAASSYEQYF. In nucleotides, the CDR3 is TGTGCCAGCAGAAGGGGGGTGGCTGCAAGCTCCTACGAGCAGTACTTC.

This clonotype has just a few counts. J is TRBJ2-5 and V is TRBV4-1, with 7 bases aligning to TRBD2. The V gene end was trimmed by 1 base and the J gene end by 3 bases; junction bases not matched to a gene: 8. Per the germline V gene, CDR1 is MGHRA and CDR2 is YSYEKL. This CDR3 is 16 amino acids long. The CDR3 reads CASSQGGGTKEETQYF. In DNA form, the CDR3 reads TGCGCCAGCAGCCAAGGGGGCGGGACTAAAGAAGAGACCCAGTACTTC.

Ten or more counts support this clonotype. This chain joins TRBV28 and TRBJ1-1; 9 bases align to TRBD1. The V gene's germline CDR1 is MDHEN and CDR2 SYDVKM. The V segment lost 2 bases and the J segment 4 bases; nucleotides outside the gene matches: 5. The CDR3 spans 15 residues. CDR3 residues: CASSLPTGGGTEAFF. The CDR3 region has the DNA TGTGCCAGCAGTTTACCGACAGGGGGGGGCACTGAAGCTTTCTTT.

This clonotype was found many times. V usage is TRBV12-3 or TRBV12-4 and J usage is TRBJ2-1; possible D gene TRBD2, 6 bases. This CDR3 has 14 amino acids. The V end lost 3 bases, the J end lost 7 bases, and 13 bases lay between the germline ends. CDR3 DNA: TGTGCCAGCAGTTTTGGAGGGCCTTATAATGAGCAGTTCTTC. Protein: CASSFGGPYNEQFF.

For this clonotype: One end of the junction is discordant with germline, which a read error may explain. The chain has TRBV12-3 or TRBV12-4 and TRBJ2-2, with 8 positions matching TRBD1. There are 15 residues in the CDR3. In DNA form, the CDR3 reads TGTGCCAGCAGCTTAGACAGGGGTAGAACCGGGGAGCTGTTTTTT. Its translation: CASSLDRGRTGELFF.

This clonotype was found many times. The chain recombines TRBV6-5 with TRBJ2-1; perhaps TRBD1 as D (5 bases). CDR3 length equals 16 residues. The germline V and J ends were trimmed by 7 bases and 8 bases, with 24 bases remaining between them. Germline values: CDR1 MNHEY, CDR2 SVGAGI. The CDR3 here is CASNSWGKKGVDEQFF. CDR3 nucleotide sequence: TGTGCCAGCAATTCTTGGGGCAAGAAGGGTGTAGATGAGCAGTTCTTC.

This clonotype was counted many times. This chain uses TRBV12-3 or TRBV12-4 with TRBJ2-2; maybe TRBD2 (5 bases). The CDR3 is 16 residues long. Trimming cost V 4 bases and J 2 bases, with 14 bases left between them. CDR3 in amino acids: CASSSPPGLNTGELFF. The CDR3 DNA reads TGTGCCAGCAGTTCCCCTCCCGGACTTAACACCGGGGAGCTGTTTTTT.

This clonotype was observed many times. The chain has TRBV14 and TRBJ2-5; D is ambiguous. CDR3 length: 12 residues. Per the germline V gene, CDR1 is SGHDN and CDR2 is FVKESK. Deletions cut 1 base from V and 2 bases from J, with 2 bases between. In DNA form, the CDR3 reads TGTGCCAGCAGCCAAGCTCAAGAGACCCAGTACTTC. Its protein product is CASSQAQETQYF.

This clonotype was picked up many times. The rearrangement links TRBV4-2 to TRBJ2-5, with a tentative D call TRBD1 (5 bases). Germline CDR1 reads LGHNA; CDR2 reads YNFKEQ. V dropped 0 bases and J dropped 3 bases, with 14 bases sitting between them. The CDR3 is made up of 16 amino acids. The CDR3 bases are TGTGCCAGCAGCCAAGAAGGCGGCAGGGTAGAAGAGACCCAGTACTTC. This sequence encodes CASSQEGGRVEETQYF.

This chain uses TRBV20-1 with TRBJ2-7, with 9 bases that match TRBD2. V lost 0 bases to trimming and J lost 1 base; unmatched junction nucleotides: 10. The CDR3 covers 17 residues. Germline V CDR1 and CDR2: DFQATT, SNEGSKA (reference sequence). The CDR3 region has the DNA TGCAGTGCTAGAGATTTGACCCTAGCGGGATTTTCCTACGAGCAGTACTTC. Amino acids: CSARDLTLAGFSYEQYF.

This clonotype has at least ten counts. The rearrangement joins TRBV6-5 to TRBJ2-7, with TRBD1 identical over 8 bases. V lost 0 bases to trimming and J lost 1 base; unmatched junction nucleotides: 8. CDR3 length: 17 amino acids. The germline V gene encodes CDR1 MNHEY and CDR2 SVGAGI. CDR3 in DNA: TGTGCCAGCAGTTACTCGATCGGGCAGGGGGCATCCTACGAGCAGTACTTC. This encodes CASSYSIGQGASYEQYF.

This clonotype was detected ten times or more. The rearrangement uses TRBV12-3 or TRBV12-4 and TRBJ2-1, with TRBD2 matching 9 bases. CDR3 length equals 13 residues. The trim removed 6 bases at V and 7 bases at J, leaving 4 bases unmatched. For the CDR3, the DNA is TGTGCCAGCAGGGGGACTAGCTGGAATGAGCAGTTCTTC. It translates to CASRGTSWNEQFF.

This clonotype showed up just a few times. This CDR3 is CASSLGLEDIQYF. The CDR3 nucleotides read TGTGCCAGCAGCTTGGGACTAGAAGACATTCAGTACTTC. The gene calls are TRBV5-6 and TRBJ2-4; D is possibly TRBD2 (6 bases). V was clipped by 0 bases and J by 8 bases, with 9 bases between them. Germline CDR1 is SGHDT and CDR2 is YYEEEE. The CDR3 consists of 13 residues.

This clonotype was picked up many times. V usage is TRBV24-1 and J usage is TRBJ2-1; 8 nucleotides align to TRBD2. Germline assignment: CDR1 KGHDR and CDR2 SFDVKD. J was trimmed by 4 bases and V by 4 bases; bases with no gene match: 14. CDR3 length: 18 residues. DNA of the CDR3: TGTGCCACCAGTGAAACCCGTTTACTAGCGGCCGCTTACAATGAGCAGTTCTTC. As protein: CATSETRLLAAAYNEQFF.

This clonotype was detected many times. This rearrangement joins TRBV7-9 to TRBJ1-1, with D uncertain. The germline V and J ends were trimmed by 7 bases and 0 bases, with 12 bases remaining between them. The CDR3 covers 14 residues. The germline V gene encodes CDR1 SEHNR and CDR2 FQNEAQ (reference sequence). The DNA for the CDR3 is TGTGCCAGCACCTCCGATTCTATGAACACTGAAGCTTTCTTT. Its translation is CASTSDSMNTEAFF. The entire variable domain, with the rest obtained from reference TRBV7-9 and TRBJ1-1, is as follows: DTGVSQNPRHKITKRGQNVTFRCDPISEHNRLYWYRQTLGQGPEFLTYFQNEAQLEKSRLLSDRFSAERPKGSFSTLEIQRTEQGDSAMYLCASTSDSMNTEAFFGQGTRLTVV.